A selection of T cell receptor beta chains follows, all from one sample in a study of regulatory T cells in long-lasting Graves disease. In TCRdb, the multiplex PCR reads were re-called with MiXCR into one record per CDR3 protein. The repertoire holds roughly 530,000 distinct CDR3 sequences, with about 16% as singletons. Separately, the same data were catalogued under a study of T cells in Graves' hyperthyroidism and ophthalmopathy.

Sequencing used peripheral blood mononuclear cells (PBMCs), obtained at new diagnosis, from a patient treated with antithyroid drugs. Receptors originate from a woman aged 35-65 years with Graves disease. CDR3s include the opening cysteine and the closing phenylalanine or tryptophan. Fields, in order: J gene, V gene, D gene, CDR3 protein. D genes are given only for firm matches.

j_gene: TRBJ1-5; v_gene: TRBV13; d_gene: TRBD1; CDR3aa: CASSRYRGGQPQHF
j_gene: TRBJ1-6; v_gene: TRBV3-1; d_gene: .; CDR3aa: CASARRSSPLHF
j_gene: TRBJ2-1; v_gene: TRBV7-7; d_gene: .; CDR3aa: CASSLSWPYNEQFF
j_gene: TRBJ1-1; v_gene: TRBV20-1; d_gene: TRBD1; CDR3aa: CSANIRLRDRATEAFF
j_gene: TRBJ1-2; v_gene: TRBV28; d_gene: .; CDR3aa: CASSLGSGRSGYTF
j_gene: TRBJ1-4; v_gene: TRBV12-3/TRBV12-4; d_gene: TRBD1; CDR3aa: CASSSDRGGEKLFF
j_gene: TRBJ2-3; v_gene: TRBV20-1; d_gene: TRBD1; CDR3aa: CSAPASPGTGALDTQYF
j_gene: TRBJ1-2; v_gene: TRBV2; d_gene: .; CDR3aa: CASSDGGGRDYGYTF
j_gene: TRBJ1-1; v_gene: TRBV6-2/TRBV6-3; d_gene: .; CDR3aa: CLYNSPVNSEAFF
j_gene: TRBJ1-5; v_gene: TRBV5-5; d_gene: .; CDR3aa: CASSLVGGSHGNQPQHF
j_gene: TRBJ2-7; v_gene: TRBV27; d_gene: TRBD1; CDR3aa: CASRTGQGRLYEQYF
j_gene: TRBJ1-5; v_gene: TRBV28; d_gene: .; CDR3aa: CASSFLPGESNQPQHF
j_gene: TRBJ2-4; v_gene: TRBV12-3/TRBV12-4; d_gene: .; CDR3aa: CASSLIPGSEGNLAKNIQYF
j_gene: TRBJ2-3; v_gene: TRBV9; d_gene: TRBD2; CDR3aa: CASSVNPPRLTSGDTDTQYF
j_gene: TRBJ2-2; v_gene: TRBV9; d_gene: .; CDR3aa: CASSVAGAPWTGELFF
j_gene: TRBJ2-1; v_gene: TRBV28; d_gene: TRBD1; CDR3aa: CASSSQGAGDNEQFF
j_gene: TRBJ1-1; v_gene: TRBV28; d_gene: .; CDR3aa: CASSTDSTGGRRDTEAFF
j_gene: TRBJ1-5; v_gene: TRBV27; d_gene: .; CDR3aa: CASSPLSVSGNQPQHF
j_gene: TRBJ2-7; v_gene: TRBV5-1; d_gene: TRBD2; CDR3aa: CASSLSPLSGRRF
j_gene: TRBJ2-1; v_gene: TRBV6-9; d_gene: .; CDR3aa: CASSYSGSNEQFF
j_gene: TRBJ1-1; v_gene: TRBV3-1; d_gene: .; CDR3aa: CASSRLGVNTEAFF
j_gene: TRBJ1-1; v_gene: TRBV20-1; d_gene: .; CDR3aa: CSALLATASPNTEAFF
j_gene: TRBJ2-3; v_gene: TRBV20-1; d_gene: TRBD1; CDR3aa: CSAWTGMGDTQYF
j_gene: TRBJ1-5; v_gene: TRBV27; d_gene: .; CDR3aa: CASSFTTGANQPQHF
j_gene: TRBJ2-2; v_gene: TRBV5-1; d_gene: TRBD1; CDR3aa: CASSIGTGLTGELFF
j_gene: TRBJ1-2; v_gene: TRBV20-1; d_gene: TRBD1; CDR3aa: CSAHRGSYGYTF
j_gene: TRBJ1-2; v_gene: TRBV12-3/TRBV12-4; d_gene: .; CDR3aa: CASRTQGFYGYTF
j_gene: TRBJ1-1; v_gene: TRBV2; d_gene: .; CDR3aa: CASRPGTKNTEAFF
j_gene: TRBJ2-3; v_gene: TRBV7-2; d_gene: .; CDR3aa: CASSLRQARTDTQYF
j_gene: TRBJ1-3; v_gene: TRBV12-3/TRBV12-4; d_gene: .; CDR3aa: CASTRGVRNTIYF
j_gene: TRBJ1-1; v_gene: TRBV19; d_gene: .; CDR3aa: CASRTTTGWKTEAFF
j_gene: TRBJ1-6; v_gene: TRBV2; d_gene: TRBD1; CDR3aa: CASRIRQGENSPLHF
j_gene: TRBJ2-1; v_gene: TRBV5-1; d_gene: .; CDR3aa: CASTGTASSYNEQFF
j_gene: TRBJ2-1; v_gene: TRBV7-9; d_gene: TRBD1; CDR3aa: CASSLGTGISYNEQFF
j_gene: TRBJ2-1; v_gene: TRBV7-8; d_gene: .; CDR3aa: CASTPVGAGTINEQFF
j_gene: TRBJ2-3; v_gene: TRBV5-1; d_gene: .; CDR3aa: CASSSGSPNTQYF
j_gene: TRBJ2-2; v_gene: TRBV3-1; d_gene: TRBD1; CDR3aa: CASTTTGSGELFF
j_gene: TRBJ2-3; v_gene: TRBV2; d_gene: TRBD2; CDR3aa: CASTGTTSSSTDTQYF
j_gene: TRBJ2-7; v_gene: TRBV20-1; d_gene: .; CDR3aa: CSAREGRTYEQYF
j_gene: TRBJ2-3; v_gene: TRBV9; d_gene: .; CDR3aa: CASGGGRTDTQYF
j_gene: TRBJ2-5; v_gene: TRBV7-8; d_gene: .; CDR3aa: CASSLEVSSQAETQYF
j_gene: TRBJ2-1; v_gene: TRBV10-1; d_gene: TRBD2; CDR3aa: CATKAGGGAYEQFF
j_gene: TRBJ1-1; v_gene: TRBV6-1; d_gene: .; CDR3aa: CASKRINTEAFF
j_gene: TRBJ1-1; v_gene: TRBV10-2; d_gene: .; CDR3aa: CASRQDKNTEAFF
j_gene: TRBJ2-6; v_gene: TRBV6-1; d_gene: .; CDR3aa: CASRTAGANVLTF
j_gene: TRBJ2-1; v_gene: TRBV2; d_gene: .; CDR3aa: CASSEYRSSYNEQFF
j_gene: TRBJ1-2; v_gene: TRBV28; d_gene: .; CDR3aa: CASSLVARVGYTF
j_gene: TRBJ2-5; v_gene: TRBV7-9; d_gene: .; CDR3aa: CASSPQGEEETQYF
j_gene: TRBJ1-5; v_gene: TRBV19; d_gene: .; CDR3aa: CASSIGQGKRQPQHF
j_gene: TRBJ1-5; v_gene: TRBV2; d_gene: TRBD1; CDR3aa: CASSDLQGGQLQHF
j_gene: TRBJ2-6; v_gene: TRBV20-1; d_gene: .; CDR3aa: CSARADSGANVLTF
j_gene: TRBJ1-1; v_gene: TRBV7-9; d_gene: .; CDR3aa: CASSLERGLSTEAFF
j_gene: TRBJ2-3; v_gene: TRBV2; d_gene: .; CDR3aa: CASSEWGDTQYF
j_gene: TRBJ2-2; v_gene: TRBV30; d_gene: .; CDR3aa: CAWNREAGELFF
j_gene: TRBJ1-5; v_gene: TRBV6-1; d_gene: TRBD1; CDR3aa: CASRPGQGTPQHF
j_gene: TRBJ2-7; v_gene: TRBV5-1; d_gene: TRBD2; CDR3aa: CASSLGGSGGYEQYF
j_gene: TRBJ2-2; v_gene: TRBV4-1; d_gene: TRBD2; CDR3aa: CASSPEGTSDNTGELFF
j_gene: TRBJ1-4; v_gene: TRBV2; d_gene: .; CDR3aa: CASSGQLTNEKLFF
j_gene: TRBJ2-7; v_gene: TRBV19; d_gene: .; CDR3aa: CASSTPGSYEQYF
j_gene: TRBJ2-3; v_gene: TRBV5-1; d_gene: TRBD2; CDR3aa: CASRSGGAKDTQYF